This T cell receptor beta chain is drawn from a study of shared clonotypes between healthy human individuals (dated by TCRdb to about 2020). About the full investigation: The cohort included a few men and a couple of women between 18 and 49 years of age. For each donor, three plates each were used for CD4 naive and CD4 memory, two plates were used for CD8 naive, and one plate was used for CD8 memory. To estimate repertoire size and how much clonotypes are shared between individuals, the study performed deep sequencing of blood TCR repertoires from roughly five healthy adults. Different laboratories and diverse techniques were used to prepare libraries and sequence TCR repertoires, to increase sequencing depth and limit assay-specific biases. Between about 0.8 and 9.5 billion PBMCs per donor were obtained by leukapheresis.

Notes on this clone: The antigen it recognizes is unknown. Base qualities are not provided; no much larger clone lies one nucleotide away.

The investigation overall reported the following: Even with the large sequencing depth, rarefaction of the sorted-subset datasets indicated that sequencing was incomplete. Pairwise subsampling led to the expectation that sequencing depth would affect the degree of clonotype sharing among donors. Estimated clonotype richness was generally larger for naive than for memory subsets. Approximately 5% of naive CD4, 3.5% of naive CD8, 2.3% of memory CD4, and 0.35% to 0.5% of memory CD8 clonotypes were shared across a handful of donors. Only blood was sampled, and tissue TCR repertoires likely differ from those in blood. Because the study included only a small number of donors, the genetic and exposure-history diversity represented was limited. Compared with non-shared clonotypes, the clonotypes found in all four sorted-subset donors had higher generation probabilities.

The donors were healthy, HIV-negative adults who had no recently reported acute infections or vaccinations. All donors were Caucasian adults living in Nashville, Tennessee, USA. CD4+ T cells were enriched by magnetic negative selection; naive cells were then positively selected on CD45RA, and the negative fraction formed the memory subset. Blood was collected by leukapheresis, and PBMCs were isolated by Ficoll-Histopaque density gradient centrifugation and then cryopreserved in liquid nitrogen vapor phase. Purity and quantity of every magnetically sorted T cell population were checked by analytical flow cytometry. Each sorted fraction had its genomic DNA isolated and then quantified by UV absorbance on a Nanodrop 2000c. Using the deep immunoSEQ assay, TCR CDR3 regions were amplified from genomic DNA by multiplex PCR. Extracted genomic DNA from each cell subset was distributed evenly across all wells of several immunoSEQ 96-well plates, and each plate was treated as a replicate. For sorted subsets, roughly 200 ng of genomic DNA, equivalent to some 33,000 T cell genomes, went into each replicate PCR. The purified libraries were quantified using a Qubit 3.0 fluorometer, sized with a Bioanalyzer 2100, and then quantified again using the KAPA Library Quantification kit. Every immunoSEQ 96-well plate was sequenced on a dedicated single-read 150-cycle Illumina NextSeq 550 flow cell. Turning to the authors' computational methods: The immunoSEQ output contained only junctional sequences without quality scores, so filtering could not match that applied to full-length reads. Sequences were annotated with PyIR, a Python wrapper for IgBLAST v1.9, using IMGT germline references to assign V/J genes and CDR3. Reads with weak V/J assignments (E-value above 1e-6), missing CDR3, stop codons, out-of-frame junctions, or ambiguous translated residues were removed. V3J clonotypes were defined as sequences sharing an identical inferred V gene, J gene, and CDR3 amino acid sequence. To compute the percentage overlap between repertoires, the number of shared unique clonotypes was divided by the size of the smaller repertoire. Three approaches were used to assess repertoire richness: RTK rarefaction, the Chao1 estimator, and Recon v2.1 estimates of unobserved clonotypes. OLGA was used to compute generation probabilities for all TCRbeta clonotypes that the gDNA method yielded from several donors. Entries here come from immuneACCESS through TCRdb and include only in-frame sequences with V and J called. Some clones fail to appear in such tables; in the studies checked, an unresolved V gene covers under half of the shortfall, and the cause of the remainder is unknown. The DNA gave D and trimming, while V, J and clone size come from that table. The sample table holds 850,000 to 1,100,000 clones, of which about 80% were seen once. About 0.89% of the sample is in the top ten clones.

Including cysteine and phenylalanine, the CDR3 has 14 amino acids. This entry keeps only the CDR3 DNA: 42 bases, framed from base 1. Taken from the germline V gene, the CDR1 and CDR2 loops are SGDLS and YYNGEE. Trimming costs V 4 bases and J 2 bases, and their ends lie 13 bases apart. This chain joins TRBV9 to TRBJ2-7; the D gene is perhaps TRBD2, on 6 matching bases. The material sequenced was memory CD4+ T cells from PBMCs. The cell subset or site label on this specimen signifies: CD45RA-negative fraction. This sequence was found in a man between 18 and 35 years old in good health. Some clones in this sample may be carry-over from other donors' samples. The CDR3 has the sequence CASSPAGSPYEQYF. The DNA sequence follows: TGTGCCAGCAGCCCAGCGGGTTCCCCCTACGAGCAGTACTTC. With the rest looked up from the reference TRBV9 and TRBJ2-7 genes rather than sequenced, the full variable domain is DSGVTQTPKHLITATGQRVTLRCSPRSGDLSVYWYQQSLDQGLQFLIQYYNGEERAKGNILERFSAQQFPDLHSELNLSSLELGDSALYFCASSPAGSPYEQYFGPGTRLTVT.